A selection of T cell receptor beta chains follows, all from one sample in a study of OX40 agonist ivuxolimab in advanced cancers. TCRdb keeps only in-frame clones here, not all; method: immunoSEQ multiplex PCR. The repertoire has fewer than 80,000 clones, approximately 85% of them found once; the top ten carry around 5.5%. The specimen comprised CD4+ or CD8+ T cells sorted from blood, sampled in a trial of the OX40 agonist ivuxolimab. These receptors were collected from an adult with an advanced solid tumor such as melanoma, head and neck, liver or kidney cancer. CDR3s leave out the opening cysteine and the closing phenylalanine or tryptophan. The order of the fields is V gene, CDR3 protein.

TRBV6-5,ASSYAPGADTQY
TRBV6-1,ASRAGAVYEQY
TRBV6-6,ASKEGAGGGETQY
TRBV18,ASANRDRGTDTQY
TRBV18,ASSRGTGTQY
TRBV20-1,SARDGDGYT
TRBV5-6,ASSQRTGRNSPLH
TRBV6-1,ASSEGGVTLH
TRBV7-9,ASSLSSGEQF
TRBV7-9,ASSSLQGSSYEQY
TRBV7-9,ASSPQQGGNSPLH
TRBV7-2,ASSLAPTLAKNIQY
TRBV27,ASSLKAGGAYGYT
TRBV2,ASSESPSGTQY
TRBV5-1,ASSLVSSGRPAGEQF
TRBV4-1,ASSQDSGGGAF
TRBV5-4,ASSLGPPYEQY
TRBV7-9,ASSFNPGLSNEKLF
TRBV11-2,ASSLIRGSGKSSYEQY
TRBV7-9,ASSLGGQAYGYT
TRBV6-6,ASSPRQVNTEAF
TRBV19,ASSLRPNTEAF
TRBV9,ASSVGGANTGELF
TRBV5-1,ASSTGGHTEAF
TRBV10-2,ASSEQGGEGGEQF
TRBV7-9,ASSLQQGTYEQY
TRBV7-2,ASSLQAGISTDTQY
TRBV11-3,ASSSTGGYEQY
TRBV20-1,SARVPPLQY
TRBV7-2,ASSLGLRDSYEQY
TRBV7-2,ASSPRVYQPQH
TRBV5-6,ASSPRVAGFTDTQY